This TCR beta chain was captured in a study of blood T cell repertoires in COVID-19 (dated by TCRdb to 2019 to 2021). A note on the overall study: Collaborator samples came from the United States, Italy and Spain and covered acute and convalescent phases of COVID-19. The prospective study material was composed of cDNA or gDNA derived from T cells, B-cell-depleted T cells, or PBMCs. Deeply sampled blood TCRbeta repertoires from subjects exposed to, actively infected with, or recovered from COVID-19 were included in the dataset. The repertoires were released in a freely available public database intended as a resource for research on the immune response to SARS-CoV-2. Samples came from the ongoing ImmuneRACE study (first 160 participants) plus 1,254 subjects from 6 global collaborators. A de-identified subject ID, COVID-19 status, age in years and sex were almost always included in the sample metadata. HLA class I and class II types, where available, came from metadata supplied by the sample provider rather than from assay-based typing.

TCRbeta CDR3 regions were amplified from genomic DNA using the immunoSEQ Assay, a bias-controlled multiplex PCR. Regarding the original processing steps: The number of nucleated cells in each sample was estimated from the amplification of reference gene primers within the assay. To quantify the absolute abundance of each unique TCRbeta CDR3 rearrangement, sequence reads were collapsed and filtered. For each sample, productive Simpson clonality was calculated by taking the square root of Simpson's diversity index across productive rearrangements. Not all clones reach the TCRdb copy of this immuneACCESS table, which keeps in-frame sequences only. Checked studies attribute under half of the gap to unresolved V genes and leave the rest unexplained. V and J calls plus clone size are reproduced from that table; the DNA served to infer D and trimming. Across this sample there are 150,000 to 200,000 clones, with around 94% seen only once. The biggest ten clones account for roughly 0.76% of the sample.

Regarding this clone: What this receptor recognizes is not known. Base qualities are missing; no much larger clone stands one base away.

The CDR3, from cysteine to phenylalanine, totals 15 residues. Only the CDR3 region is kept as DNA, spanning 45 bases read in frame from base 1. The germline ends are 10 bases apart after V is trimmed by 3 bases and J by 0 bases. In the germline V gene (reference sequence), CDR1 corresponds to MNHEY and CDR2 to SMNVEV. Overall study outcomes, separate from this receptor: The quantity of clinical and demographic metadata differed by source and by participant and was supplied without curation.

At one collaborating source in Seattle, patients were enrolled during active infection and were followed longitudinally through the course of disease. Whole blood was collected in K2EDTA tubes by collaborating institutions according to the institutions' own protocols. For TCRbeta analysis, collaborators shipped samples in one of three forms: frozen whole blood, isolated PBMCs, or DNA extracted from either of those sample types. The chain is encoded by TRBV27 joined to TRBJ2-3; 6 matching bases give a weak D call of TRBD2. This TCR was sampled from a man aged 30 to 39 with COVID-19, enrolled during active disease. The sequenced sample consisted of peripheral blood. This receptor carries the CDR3 CASSFGGTSTDTQYF. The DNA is TGTGCCAGCAGTTTTGGAGGGACTAGCACAGATACGCAGTATTTT.